The next 2 T cell receptor beta chains were all read from a single sample in a study of blood T cells in healthy people across ages. A sample-barcoded 5' primer and a J-beta primer mix were used in a second PCR of about 7 to 12 cycles. MiXCR, run by TCRdb on the 5' RACE reads, gives a single entry per CDR3 protein. The repertoire holds about 780,000 distinct CDR3 sequences, 62% seen once, with roughly 26% in the top ten. The sequencing sample was made of blood. The origin of the receptors is a man aged 25 to 40 in good health.

The CDR3 DNA reads as TGTGCCAGCAGCGTAGAGCCAGCGCCCCACAATGAGCAGTACTTC. It yields the protein CASSVEPAPHNEQYF. The chain has TRBV9 and TRBJ2-5, with D unclear. CDR3 length: 15 amino acids. The germline gives CDR1 SGDLS, CDR2 YYNGEE. Trimming took off 0 bases at V and 11 bases at J, with 20 bases between the two ends.

The chain has TRBV29-1 and TRBJ2-7; TRBD1 matches at 9 bases. The V segment lost 4 bases and the J segment 0 bases; nucleotides outside the gene matches: 7. CDR1 SQVTM and CDR2 ANQGSEA come from the germline V gene. The CDR3 has 15 residues. CDR3 residues: CSVASTGGISYEQYF. DNA for the CDR3: TGCAGCGTTGCCTCCACAGGGGGCATCTCCTACGAGCAGTACTTC.